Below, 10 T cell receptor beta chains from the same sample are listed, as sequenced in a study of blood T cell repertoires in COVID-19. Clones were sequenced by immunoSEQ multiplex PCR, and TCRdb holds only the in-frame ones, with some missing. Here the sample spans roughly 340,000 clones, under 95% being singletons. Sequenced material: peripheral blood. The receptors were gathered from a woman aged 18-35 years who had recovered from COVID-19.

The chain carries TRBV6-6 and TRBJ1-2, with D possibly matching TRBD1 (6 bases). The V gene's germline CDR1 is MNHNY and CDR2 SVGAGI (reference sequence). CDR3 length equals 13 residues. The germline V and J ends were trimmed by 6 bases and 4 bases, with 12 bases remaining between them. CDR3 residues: CASRPGQLYGYTF. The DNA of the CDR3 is TGTGCCAGCAGACCTGGACAGCTCTATGGCTACACCTTC.

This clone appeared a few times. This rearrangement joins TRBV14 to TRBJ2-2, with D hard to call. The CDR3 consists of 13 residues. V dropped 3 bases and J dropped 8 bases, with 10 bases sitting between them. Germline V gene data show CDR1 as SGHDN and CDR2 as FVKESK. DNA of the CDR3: TGTGCCAGCAGCCAGCGGCCGCAGGGGGAGCTGTTTTTT. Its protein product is CASSQRPQGELFF.

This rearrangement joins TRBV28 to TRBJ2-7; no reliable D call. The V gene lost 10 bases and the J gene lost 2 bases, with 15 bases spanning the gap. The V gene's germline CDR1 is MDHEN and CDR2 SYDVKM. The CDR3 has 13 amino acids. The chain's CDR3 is CATLHPVTYEQYV. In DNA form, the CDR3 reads TGTGCCACCCTCCACCCGGTGACCTACGAGCAGTACGTC.

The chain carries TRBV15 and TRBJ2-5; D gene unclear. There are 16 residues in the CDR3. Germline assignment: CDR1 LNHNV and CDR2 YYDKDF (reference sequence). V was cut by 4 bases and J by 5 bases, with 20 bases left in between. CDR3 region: CATSKPAALQPETQYF. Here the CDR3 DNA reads TGTGCCACCAGCAAACCCGCGGCGCTACAACCTGAGACCCAGTACTTC.

The CDR3 DNA sequence: TGTGCCAGCAGCGTGAGAGGGGGCGAAGGGGCCAACGTCCTGACTTTC. Translated, it gives CASSVRGGEGANVLTF. This sequence joins TRBV9 and TRBJ2-6; TRBD1 matches at 7 bases. V trimming: 2 bases; J trimming: 4 bases; junction bases outside the gene matches: 6. The CDR3 has 16 residues. CDR1 SGDLS and CDR2 YYNGEE come from the germline V gene.

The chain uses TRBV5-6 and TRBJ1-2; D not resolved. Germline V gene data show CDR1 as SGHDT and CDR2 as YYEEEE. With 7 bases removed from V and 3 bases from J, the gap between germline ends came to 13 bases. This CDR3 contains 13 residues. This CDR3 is CASGPGLDYGYTF. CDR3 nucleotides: TGTGCCAGCGGCCCGGGGTTGGACTATGGCTACACCTTC.

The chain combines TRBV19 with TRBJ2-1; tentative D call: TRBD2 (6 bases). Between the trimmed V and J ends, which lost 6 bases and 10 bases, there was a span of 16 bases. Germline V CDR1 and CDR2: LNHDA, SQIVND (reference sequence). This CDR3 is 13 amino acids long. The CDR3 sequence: CASRGSGLAEQFF. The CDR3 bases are TGTGCCAGTAGGGGATCGGGACTGGCAGAGCAGTTCTTC.

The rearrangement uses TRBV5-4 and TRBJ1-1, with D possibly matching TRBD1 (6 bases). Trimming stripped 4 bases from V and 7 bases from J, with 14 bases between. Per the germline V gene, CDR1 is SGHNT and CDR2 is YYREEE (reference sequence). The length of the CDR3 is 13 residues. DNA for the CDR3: TGTGCCAGCAGCCCCTACAGGGCCGATGAAGCTTTCTTT. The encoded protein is CASSPYRADEAFF.

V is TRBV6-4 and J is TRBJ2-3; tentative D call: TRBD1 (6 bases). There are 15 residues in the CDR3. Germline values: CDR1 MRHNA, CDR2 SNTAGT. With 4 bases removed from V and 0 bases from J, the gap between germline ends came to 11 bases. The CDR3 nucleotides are TGTGCCAGCAGTGTTACAGGGACGAGCACAGATACGCAGTATTTT. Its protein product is CASSVTGTSTDTQYF.

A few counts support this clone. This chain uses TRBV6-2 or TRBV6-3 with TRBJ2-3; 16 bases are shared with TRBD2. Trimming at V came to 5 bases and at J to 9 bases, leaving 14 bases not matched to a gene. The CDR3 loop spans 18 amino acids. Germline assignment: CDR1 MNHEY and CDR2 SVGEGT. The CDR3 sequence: CASSPQGAGTSGRGTQYF. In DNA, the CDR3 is TGTGCCAGCAGTCCCCAGGGAGCTGGGACTAGCGGGAGGGGGACGCAGTATTTT.